A selection of T cell receptor beta chains follows, all from one sample in a study of Tregs in tolerant kidney transplant recipients. Generated by immunoSEQ multiplex PCR, the TCRdb table keeps only in-frame clones and is missing some. The table includes over 85,000 clones, 90% to 95% detected once. This material consisted of CD4+ T cells from blood, taken before the transplant. These TCRs come from a human donor who received a combined kidney and bone marrow transplant. CDR3s include the opening cysteine and the closing phenylalanine or tryptophan. D genes are given only for firm matches. Clone size is not always given. Where it is, it says once, few, many or a class for expanded clones.

v_gene: TRBV18
j_gene: TRBJ2-7
len: 13
abundance: NA
d_gene: NA
CDR3nt: TGTGCCAGCTCACCCTACAGGGACTACGAGCAGTACTTC
CDR3aa: CASSPYRDYEQYF

v_gene: TRBV27
j_gene: TRBJ2-2
len: 14
abundance: NA
d_gene: TRBD2
CDR3nt: TGTGCCAGCAGTTCGATACTAGCGACCGGGGAGCTGTTTTTT
CDR3aa: CASSSILATGELFF

v_gene: TRBV9
j_gene: TRBJ2-1
len: 17
abundance: NA
d_gene: TRBD2
CDR3nt: TGTGCCAGCAGCGTAAGTTTTAGGACTAGCGGGAGAATTGAGCAGTTCTTC
CDR3aa: CASSVSFRTSGRIEQFF

v_gene: TRBV7-2
j_gene: TRBJ1-5
len: 17
abundance: NA
d_gene: TRBD1
CDR3nt: TGTGCCAGCAGCACGAGGACAGGGGTGGGGAGCAATCAGCCCCAGCATTTT
CDR3aa: CASSTRTGVGSNQPQHF

v_gene: TRBV11-3
j_gene: TRBJ2-2
len: 15
abundance: NA
d_gene: TRBD1
CDR3nt: TGTGCCAGCAGCTTCGGGACAGGGAACACCGGGGAGCTGTTTTTT
CDR3aa: CASSFGTGNTGELFF

v_gene: TRBV7-2
j_gene: TRBJ2-5
len: 14
abundance: NA
d_gene: NA
CDR3nt: TGTGCCAGCAGCGCCCGGGAAGGCCAAGAGACCCAGTACTTC
CDR3aa: CASSAREGQETQYF

v_gene: TRBV19
j_gene: TRBJ2-5
len: 16
abundance: NA
d_gene: TRBD2
CDR3nt: TGTGCCAGTAGTTCCGCAAAAGGACTAGCGAGGGAGACCCAGTACTTC
CDR3aa: CASSSAKGLARETQYF

v_gene: TRBV5-1
j_gene: TRBJ2-7
len: 15
abundance: NA
d_gene: TRBD1
CDR3nt: TGCGCCAGCAGCCCTGGAGGGACAGGGGTTATAGGGCAGTACTTC
CDR3aa: CASSPGGTGVIGQYF

v_gene: TRBV20-1
j_gene: TRBJ2-1
len: 11
abundance: NA
d_gene: NA
CDR3nt: TGCAGTGCTAGTTTCATGAATGAGCAGTTCTTC
CDR3aa: CSASFMNEQFF

v_gene: TRBV5-8
j_gene: TRBJ1-2
len: 13
abundance: NA
d_gene: NA
CDR3nt: TGTGCCAGCAGCCGGACAGATTTGGCTGGCTACACCTTC
CDR3aa: CASSRTDLAGYTF

v_gene: TRBV6-5
j_gene: TRBJ1-2
len: 14
abundance: NA
d_gene: NA
CDR3nt: TGTGCCAGCAGTTTCAGGATCTATAACTATGGCTACACCTTC
CDR3aa: CASSFRIYNYGYTF

v_gene: TRBV6-5
j_gene: TRBJ2-1
len: 15
abundance: NA
d_gene: NA
CDR3nt: TGTGCCAGCAGTCCCCGGGGGAGCTCCTACAATGAGCAGTTCTTC
CDR3aa: CASSPRGSSYNEQFF

v_gene: TRBV2
j_gene: TRBJ2-7
len: 11
abundance: NA
d_gene: NA
CDR3nt: TGTGCCAGCAACCTACGGGGGGAGCAGTACTTC
CDR3aa: CASNLRGEQYF

v_gene: TRBV7-2
j_gene: TRBJ2-7
len: 16
abundance: NA
d_gene: TRBD2
CDR3nt: TGTGCCAGCAGCGGGAAGACTAGCCTAAAGACCTACGAGCAGTACTTC
CDR3aa: CASSGKTSLKTYEQYF

v_gene: TRBV7-9
j_gene: TRBJ2-1
len: 18
abundance: NA
d_gene: NA
CDR3nt: TGTGCCAGCAGCTTAGACGTTTGGTGGGAGGCCAACTACAATGAGCAGTTCTTC
CDR3aa: CASSLDVWWEANYNEQFF

v_gene: TRBV7-2
j_gene: TRBJ2-3
len: 13
abundance: NA
d_gene: NA
CDR3nt: TGTGCCAGCAGCTTACCGGACAACACAATGCAGTATTTT
CDR3aa: CASSLPDNTMQYF

v_gene: TRBV7-9
j_gene: TRBJ1-3
len: 14
abundance: once
d_gene: NA
CDR3nt: TGTGCCAGCAGCCTTCTAATATCTGGAAACACCATATATTTT
CDR3aa: CASSLLISGNTIYF

v_gene: TRBV23-1
j_gene: TRBJ2-2
len: 18
abundance: NA
d_gene: TRBD1
CDR3nt: TGCGCCAGCAGTCAATCTCCCGGGACAGGGGATAACACCGGGGAGCTGTTTTTT
CDR3aa: CASSQSPGTGDNTGELFF

v_gene: TRBV11-1
j_gene: TRBJ2-7
len: 13
abundance: NA
d_gene: TRBD1
CDR3nt: TGTGCCAGCAGCGCAGAGACAGGGGTTGAGCAGTACTTC
CDR3aa: CASSAETGVEQYF

v_gene: TRBV27
j_gene: TRBJ2-4
len: 15
abundance: NA
d_gene: NA
CDR3nt: TGTGCCAGCAGTTTATCGTCGGTAGCCAAAAACATTCAGTACTTC
CDR3aa: CASSLSSVAKNIQYF

v_gene: TRBV6-1
j_gene: TRBJ2-3
len: 15
abundance: few
d_gene: NA
CDR3nt: TGTGCCAGCAGACCTCAACACCCCAGCACAGATACGCAGTATTTT
CDR3aa: CASRPQHPSTDTQYF

v_gene: TRBV16
j_gene: TRBJ1-6
len: 18
abundance: NA
d_gene: NA
CDR3nt: TGTGCCAGCGGCCAACCTGGACAGACCAGCTCCTATAATTCACCCCTCCACTTT
CDR3aa: CASGQPGQTSSYNSPLHF

v_gene: TRBV6-5
j_gene: TRBJ2-3
len: 12
abundance: NA
d_gene: NA
CDR3nt: TGTGCCAGCAGTCCTGGCACAGATACGCAGTATTTT
CDR3aa: CASSPGTDTQYF

v_gene: TRBV6-6
j_gene: TRBJ1-3
len: 13
abundance: NA
d_gene: TRBD1
CDR3nt: TGTGCCAGCAGTCCGCGGACAGGAAGCACCATATATTTT
CDR3aa: CASSPRTGSTIYF

v_gene: TRBV11-2
j_gene: TRBJ2-1
len: 13
abundance: NA
d_gene: NA
CDR3nt: TGTGCCAGCAGCTTAGCCTTCGACAATGAGCAGTTCTTC
CDR3aa: CASSLAFDNEQFF

v_gene: TRBV6-4
j_gene: TRBJ1-1
len: 13
abundance: NA
d_gene: NA
CDR3nt: TGTGCCAGCAGTGCTGAGATGAACACTGAAGCTTTCTTT
CDR3aa: CASSAEMNTEAFF

v_gene: TRBV23-1
j_gene: TRBJ2-7
len: 21
abundance: NA
d_gene: TRBD2
CDR3nt: TGCGCCAGCAGTCAATCCGACAGGGCCTTAGCTAGCGGGATACTCCCCTACGAGCAGTACTTC
CDR3aa: CASSQSDRALASGILPYEQYF

v_gene: TRBV6-5
j_gene: TRBJ2-7
len: 13
abundance: NA
d_gene: NA
CDR3nt: TGTGCCAGCAGTCCACAGGTCCTCTACGAGCAGTACTTC
CDR3aa: CASSPQVLYEQYF

v_gene: TRBV12-5
j_gene: TRBJ2-6
len: 17
abundance: once
d_gene: TRBD1
CDR3nt: TGTGCTAGTGGCCCGGACAGGGGATTTGCTGGGGCCAACGTCCTGACTTTC
CDR3aa: CASGPDRGFAGANVLTF

v_gene: TRBV30
j_gene: TRBJ2-7
len: 13
abundance: NA
d_gene: TRBD1
CDR3nt: TGTGCCGGTAACCGGGACAGAATCAATGAGCAGTACTTC
CDR3aa: CAGNRDRINEQYF

v_gene: TRBV19
j_gene: TRBJ2-3
len: 16
abundance: NA
d_gene: NA
CDR3nt: TGTGCCAGTAGTCCAGGTGGAGGGGGGGACACAGATACGCAGTATTTT
CDR3aa: CASSPGGGGDTDTQYF

v_gene: TRBV9
j_gene: TRBJ1-2
len: 17
abundance: NA
d_gene: TRBD1
CDR3nt: TGTGCCAGCAGCGTAGGGGTGGGGACAGTACGTCCATACGGCTACACCTTC
CDR3aa: CASSVGVGTVRPYGYTF

v_gene: TRBV15
j_gene: TRBJ2-1
len: 14
abundance: NA
d_gene: NA
CDR3nt: TGTGCCACCAGGCGGGCTAGACCCCTCGATGAGCAGTTCTTC
CDR3aa: CATRRARPLDEQFF

v_gene: TRBV9
j_gene: TRBJ1-5
len: 12
abundance: NA
d_gene: TRBD1
CDR3nt: TGTGCCAGCAGCGCGGGACAGGGACCCCAGCATTTT
CDR3aa: CASSAGQGPQHF

v_gene: TRBV9
j_gene: TRBJ2-1
len: 17
abundance: NA
d_gene: TRBD2
CDR3nt: TGTGCCAGCAGCGTAGATGGTAGCGGGAGGGCCGGTATTGAGCAGTTCTTC
CDR3aa: CASSVDGSGRAGIEQFF

v_gene: TRBV7-8
j_gene: TRBJ2-3
len: 17
abundance: NA
d_gene: NA
CDR3nt: TGTGCCAGCAGCAAAATAGGGACTGACGAGCGCACAGATACGCAGTATTTT
CDR3aa: CASSKIGTDERTDTQYF

v_gene: TRBV6-5
j_gene: TRBJ1-1
len: 15
abundance: NA
d_gene: NA
CDR3nt: TGTGCCAGCAGTTACTCATCGGGGAGGGGCACTGAAGCTTTCTTT
CDR3aa: CASSYSSGRGTEAFF

v_gene: TRBV7-2
j_gene: TRBJ1-1
len: 14
abundance: NA
d_gene: NA
CDR3nt: TGTGCCAGCAGCTTAGTTTTAAGGGGTTCTGAAGCTTTCTTT
CDR3aa: CASSLVLRGSEAFF

v_gene: TRBV7-3
j_gene: TRBJ1-1
len: 13
abundance: NA
d_gene: NA
CDR3nt: TGTGCCAGCAGCGCTACGGGTATCACTGAAGCTTTCTTT
CDR3aa: CASSATGITEAFF

v_gene: TRBV4-3
j_gene: TRBJ2-3
len: 15
abundance: NA
d_gene: TRBD2
CDR3nt: TGCGCCAGCAGCCTACGGACTAGCGGAACAGATACGCAGTATTTT
CDR3aa: CASSLRTSGTDTQYF

v_gene: TRBV9
j_gene: TRBJ2-7
len: 15
abundance: NA
d_gene: TRBD2
CDR3nt: TGTGCCAGCAGCGGGGGACTAGCGGGAGAATACGAGCAGTACTTC
CDR3aa: CASSGGLAGEYEQYF

v_gene: TRBV7-2
j_gene: TRBJ1-2
len: 14
abundance: NA
d_gene: NA
CDR3nt: TGTGCCAGCAGCTTTACAGGGTTTAACTATGGCTACACCTTC
CDR3aa: CASSFTGFNYGYTF

v_gene: TRBV18
j_gene: TRBJ1-5
len: 15
abundance: NA
d_gene: NA
CDR3nt: TGTGCCAGCTCACCGGCGGGGGGGGACGGTCAGCCCCAGCATTTT
CDR3aa: CASSPAGGDGQPQHF

v_gene: TRBV4-3
j_gene: TRBJ2-5
len: 18
abundance: NA
d_gene: NA
CDR3nt: TGCGCCAGCAGCCAAGCCCTTGGATCGTTTAGCGTGCAAGAGACCCAGTACTTC
CDR3aa: CASSQALGSFSVQETQYF

v_gene: TRBV30
j_gene: TRBJ1-1
len: 12
abundance: NA
d_gene: TRBD1
CDR3nt: TGTGCCTGGGACAGGGTGAACACTGAAGCTTTCTTT
CDR3aa: CAWDRVNTEAFF

v_gene: TRBV19
j_gene: TRBJ1-6
len: 11
abundance: NA
d_gene: NA
CDR3nt: TGTGCCAGTAGGGCGGGATCACCCCTCCACTTT
CDR3aa: CASRAGSPLHF

v_gene: TRBV4-3
j_gene: TRBJ2-3
len: 14
abundance: NA
d_gene: NA
CDR3nt: TGCGCCAGCAGCCAGAACAGGCCCCCAGATACGCAGTATTTT
CDR3aa: CASSQNRPPDTQYF

v_gene: TRBV10-3
j_gene: TRBJ1-2
len: 15
abundance: NA
d_gene: TRBD1
CDR3nt: TGTGCCATCAGTGAACAAAGGGGGCTTTATGTTGGCTACACCTTC
CDR3aa: CAISEQRGLYVGYTF